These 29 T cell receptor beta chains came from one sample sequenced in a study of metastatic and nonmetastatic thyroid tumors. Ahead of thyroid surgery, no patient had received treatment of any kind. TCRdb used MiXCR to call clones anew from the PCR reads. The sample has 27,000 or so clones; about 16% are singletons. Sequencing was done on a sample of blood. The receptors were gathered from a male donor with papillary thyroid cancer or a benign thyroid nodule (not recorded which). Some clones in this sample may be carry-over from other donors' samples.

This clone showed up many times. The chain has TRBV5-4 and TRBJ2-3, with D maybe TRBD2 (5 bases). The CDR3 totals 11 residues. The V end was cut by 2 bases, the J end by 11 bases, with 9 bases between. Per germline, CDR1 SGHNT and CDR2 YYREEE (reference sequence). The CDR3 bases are TGTGCCAGCAGCTTAGGACGGGGGCAGTATTTT. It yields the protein CASSLGRGQYF.

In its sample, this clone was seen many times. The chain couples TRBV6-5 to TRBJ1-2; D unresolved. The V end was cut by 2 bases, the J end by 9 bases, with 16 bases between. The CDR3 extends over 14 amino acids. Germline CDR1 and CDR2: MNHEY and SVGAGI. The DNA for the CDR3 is TGTGCCAGCAGTTACACGGGAGGGTCTGATAGCTACACCTTC. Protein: CASSYTGGSDSYTF.

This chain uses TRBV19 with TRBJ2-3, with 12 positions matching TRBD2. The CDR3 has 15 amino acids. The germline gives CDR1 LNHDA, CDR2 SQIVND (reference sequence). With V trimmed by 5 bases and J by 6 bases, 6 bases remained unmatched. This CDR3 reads CASSLGLAGLDTQYF. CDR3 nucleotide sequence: TGTGCCAGTAGTCTAGGACTAGCGGGGTTGGATACGCAGTATTTT.

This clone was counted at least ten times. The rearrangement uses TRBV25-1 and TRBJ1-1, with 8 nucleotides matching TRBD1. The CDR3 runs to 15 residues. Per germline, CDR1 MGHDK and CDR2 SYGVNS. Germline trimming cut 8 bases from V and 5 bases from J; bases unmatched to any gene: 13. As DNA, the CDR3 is TGTGCCAGCTATCGGACAGGGTTTTGTCGTACTGAAGCTTTCTTT. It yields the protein CASYRTGFCRTEAFF.

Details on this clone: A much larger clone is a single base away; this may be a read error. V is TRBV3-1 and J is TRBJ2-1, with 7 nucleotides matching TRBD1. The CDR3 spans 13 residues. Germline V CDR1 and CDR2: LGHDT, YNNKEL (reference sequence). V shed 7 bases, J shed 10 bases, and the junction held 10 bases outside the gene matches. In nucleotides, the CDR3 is TGTGCCAGCATCCGACATGACAGGGCAGAGCAGTTCTTC. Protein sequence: CASIRHDRAEQFF.

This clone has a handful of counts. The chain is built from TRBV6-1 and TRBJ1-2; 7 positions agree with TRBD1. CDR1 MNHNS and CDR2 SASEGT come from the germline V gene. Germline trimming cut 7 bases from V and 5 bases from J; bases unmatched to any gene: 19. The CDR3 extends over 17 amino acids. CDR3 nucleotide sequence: TGTGCCAGCATTGCAACTATACAGGGGCCCATAAGGTATGGCTACACCTTC. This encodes CASIATIQGPIRYGYTF.

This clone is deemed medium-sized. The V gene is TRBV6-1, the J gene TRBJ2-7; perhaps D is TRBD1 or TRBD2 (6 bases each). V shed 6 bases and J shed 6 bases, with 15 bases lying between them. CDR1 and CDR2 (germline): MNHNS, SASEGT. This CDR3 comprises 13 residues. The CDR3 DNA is TGTGCCAGCAGATATAACAGGGAGGCCGAGCAGTACTTC. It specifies CASRYNREAEQYF.

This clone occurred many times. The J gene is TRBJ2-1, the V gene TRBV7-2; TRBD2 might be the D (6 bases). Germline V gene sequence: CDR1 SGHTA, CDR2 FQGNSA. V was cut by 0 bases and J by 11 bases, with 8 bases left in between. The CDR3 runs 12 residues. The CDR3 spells CASSLATSKQFF. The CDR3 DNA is TGTGCCAGCAGCTTAGCGACTAGTAAGCAGTTCTTC.

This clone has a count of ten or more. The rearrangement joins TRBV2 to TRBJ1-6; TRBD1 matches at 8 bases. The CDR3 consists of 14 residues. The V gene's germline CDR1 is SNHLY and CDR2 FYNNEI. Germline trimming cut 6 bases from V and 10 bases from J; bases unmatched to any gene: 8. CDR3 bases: TGTGCCAGCAGCCCTGACAGGGGAATGTCACCCCTCCACTTT. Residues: CASSPDRGMSPLHF.

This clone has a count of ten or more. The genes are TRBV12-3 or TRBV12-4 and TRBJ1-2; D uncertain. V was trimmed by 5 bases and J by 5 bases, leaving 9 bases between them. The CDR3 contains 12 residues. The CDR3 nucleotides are TGTGCCAGCAGTCCCCTCGGGTATGGCTACACCTTC. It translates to CASSPLGYGYTF.

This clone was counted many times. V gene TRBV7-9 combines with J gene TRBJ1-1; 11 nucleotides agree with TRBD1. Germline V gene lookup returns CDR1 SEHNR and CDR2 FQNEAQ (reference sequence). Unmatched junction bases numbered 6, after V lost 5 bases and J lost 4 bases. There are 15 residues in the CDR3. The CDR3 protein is CASSLRTGGGTEAFF. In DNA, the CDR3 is TGTGCCAGCAGCCTACGGACAGGGGGCGGCACTGAAGCTTTCTTT.

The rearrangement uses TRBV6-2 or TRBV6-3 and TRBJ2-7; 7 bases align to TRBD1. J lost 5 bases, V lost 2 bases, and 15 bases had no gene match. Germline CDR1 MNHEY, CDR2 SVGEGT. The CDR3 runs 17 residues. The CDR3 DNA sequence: TGTGCCAGCAGTTACCCGGACAGGACAGGCCCCGACCACGAGCAGTACTTC. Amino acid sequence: CASSYPDRTGPDHEQYF.

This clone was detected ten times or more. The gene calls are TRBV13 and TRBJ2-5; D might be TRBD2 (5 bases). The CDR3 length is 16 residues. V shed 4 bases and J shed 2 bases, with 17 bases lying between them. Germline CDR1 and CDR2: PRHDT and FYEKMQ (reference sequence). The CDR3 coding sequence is TGTGCCAGCAGCTCCCCAGAGGAGCGAGGGCAAGAGACCCAGTACTTC. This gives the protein CASSSPEERGQETQYF.

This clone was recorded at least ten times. For the CDR3, the DNA is TGTGCCAGCACCAGACCAGGGTGGGACTACGAGCAGTACTTC. Protein sequence: CASTRPGWDYEQYF. The chain uses TRBV2 and TRBJ2-7, with a weak D call TRBD1 (5 bases). CDR3 length equals 14 residues. In germline, CDR1 is SNHLY, CDR2 FYNNEI. Trimming cost V 7 bases and J 3 bases, with 16 bases left between them.

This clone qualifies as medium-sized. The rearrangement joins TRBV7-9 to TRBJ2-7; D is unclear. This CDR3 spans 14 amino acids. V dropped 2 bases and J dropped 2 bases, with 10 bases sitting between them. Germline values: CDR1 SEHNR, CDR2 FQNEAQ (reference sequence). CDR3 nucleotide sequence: TGTGCCAGCAGCTTACCGGGCAGTCCCTACGAGCAGTACTTC. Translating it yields CASSLPGSPYEQYF.

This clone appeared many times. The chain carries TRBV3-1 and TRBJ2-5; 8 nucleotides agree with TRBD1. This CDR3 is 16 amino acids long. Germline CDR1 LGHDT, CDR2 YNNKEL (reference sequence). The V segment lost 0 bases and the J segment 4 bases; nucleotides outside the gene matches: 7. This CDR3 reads CASSQEGVTGVETQYF. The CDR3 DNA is TGTGCCAGCAGCCAAGAAGGGGTGACAGGGGTAGAGACCCAGTACTTC.

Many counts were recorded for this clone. The CDR3 region has the DNA TGTGCCAGCAAAGGGGACTTACAAGAGACCCAGTACTTC. This codes for CASKGDLQETQYF. V gene TRBV27 combines with J gene TRBJ2-5; possibly TRBD2 for D (6 bases). This CDR3 region has 13 residues. Germline V gives CDR1 MNHEY, CDR2 SMNVEV (reference sequence). V was trimmed by 7 bases and J by 2 bases, leaving 11 bases between them.

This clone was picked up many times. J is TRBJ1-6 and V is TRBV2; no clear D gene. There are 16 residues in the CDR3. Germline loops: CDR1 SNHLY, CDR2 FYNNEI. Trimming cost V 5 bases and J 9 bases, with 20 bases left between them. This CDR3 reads CASSRVEGGTGSPLHF. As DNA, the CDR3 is TGTGCCAGCAGTCGAGTGGAGGGAGGAACCGGTTCACCCCTCCACTTT.

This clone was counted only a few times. The CDR3 coding sequence is TGTGCCAGCAGCTTGGAACAGGCCGGAAACACCATATATTTT. Residues: CASSLEQAGNTIYF. The rearrangement uses TRBV5-6 and TRBJ1-3, with D perhaps matching TRBD1 (5 bases). This CDR3 has 14 residues. Trimming pared 0 bases from V and 4 bases from J, leaving 8 bases between. Germline CDR1 is SGHDT and CDR2 is YYEEEE.

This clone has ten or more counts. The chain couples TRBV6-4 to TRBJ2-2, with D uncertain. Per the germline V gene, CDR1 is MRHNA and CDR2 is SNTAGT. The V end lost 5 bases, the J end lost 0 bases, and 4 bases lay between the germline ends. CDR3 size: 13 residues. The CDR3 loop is CASSSANTGELFF. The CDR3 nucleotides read TGTGCCAGCAGTAGCGCGAACACCGGGGAGCTGTTTTTT.

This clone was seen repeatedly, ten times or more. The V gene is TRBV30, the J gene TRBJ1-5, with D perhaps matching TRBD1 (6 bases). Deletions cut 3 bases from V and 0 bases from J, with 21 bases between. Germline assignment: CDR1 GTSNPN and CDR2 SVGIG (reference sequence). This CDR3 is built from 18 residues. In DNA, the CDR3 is TGTGCCTGGAGGAAGAAGGGGGGCCAGGGCTTTAGCAATCAGCCCCAGCATTTT. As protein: CAWRKKGGQGFSNQPQHF.

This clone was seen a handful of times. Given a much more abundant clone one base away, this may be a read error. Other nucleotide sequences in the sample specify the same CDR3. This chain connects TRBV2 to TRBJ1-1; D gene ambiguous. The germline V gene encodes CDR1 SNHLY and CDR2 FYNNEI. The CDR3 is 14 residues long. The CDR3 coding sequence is TGTGCCAGCGGTGATTGGGCAGGTGACACTGAAGCTTTCTTT. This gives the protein CASGDWAGDTEAFF.

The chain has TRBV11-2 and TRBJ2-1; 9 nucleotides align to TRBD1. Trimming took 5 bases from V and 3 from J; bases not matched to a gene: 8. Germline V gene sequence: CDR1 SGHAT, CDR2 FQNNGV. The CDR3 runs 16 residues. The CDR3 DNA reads TGTGCCAGCAGCGGTTGGGTGGGACAGGGCTACAATGAGCAGTTCTTC. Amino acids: CASSGWVGQGYNEQFF.

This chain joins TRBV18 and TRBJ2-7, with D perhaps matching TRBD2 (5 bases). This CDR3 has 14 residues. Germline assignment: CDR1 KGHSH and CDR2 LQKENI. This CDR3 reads CTNSPEGGAYEQYF. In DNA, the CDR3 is TGTACCAACTCACCAGAGGGTGGGGCCTACGAGCAGTACTTC.

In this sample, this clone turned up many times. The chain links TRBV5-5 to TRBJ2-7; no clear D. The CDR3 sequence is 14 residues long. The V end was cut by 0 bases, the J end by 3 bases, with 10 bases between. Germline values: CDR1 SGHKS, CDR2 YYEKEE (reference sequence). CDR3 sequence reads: CASSLEVWLYEQYF. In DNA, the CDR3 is TGTGCCAGCAGCTTGGAGGTTTGGCTCTACGAGCAGTACTTC.

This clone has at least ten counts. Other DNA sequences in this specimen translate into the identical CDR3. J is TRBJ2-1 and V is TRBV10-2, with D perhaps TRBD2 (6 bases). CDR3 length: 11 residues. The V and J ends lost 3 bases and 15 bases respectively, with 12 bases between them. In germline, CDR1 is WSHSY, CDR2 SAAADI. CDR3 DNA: TGCGCCAGCAGTGACTGGAGGGACGGGTTCTTC. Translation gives CASSDWRDGFF.

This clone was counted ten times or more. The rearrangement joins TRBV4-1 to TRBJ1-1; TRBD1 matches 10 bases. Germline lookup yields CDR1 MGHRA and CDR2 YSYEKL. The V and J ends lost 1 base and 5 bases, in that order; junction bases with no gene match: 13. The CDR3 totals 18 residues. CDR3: CASSQGALTGGSGTEAFF. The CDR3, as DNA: TGCGCCAGCAGCCAAGGGGCCTTGACAGGGGGCTCAGGAACTGAAGCTTTCTTT.

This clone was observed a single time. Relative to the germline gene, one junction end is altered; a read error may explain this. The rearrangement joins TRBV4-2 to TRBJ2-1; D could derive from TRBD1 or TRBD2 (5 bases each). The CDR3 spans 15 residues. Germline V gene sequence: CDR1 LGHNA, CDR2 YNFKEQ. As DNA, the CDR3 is TGTGCCAACAGCCTCCGGGACGGCCCCTACAATGAGCAGTTCTTC. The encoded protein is CANSLRDGPYNEQFF.

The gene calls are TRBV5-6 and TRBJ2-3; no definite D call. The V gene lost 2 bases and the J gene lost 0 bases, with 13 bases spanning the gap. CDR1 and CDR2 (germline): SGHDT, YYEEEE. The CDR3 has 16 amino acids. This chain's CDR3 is CASSFGGPASTDTQYF. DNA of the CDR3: TGTGCCAGCAGCTTCGGCGGTCCGGCTAGCACAGATACGCAGTATTTT.